These 3 T cell receptor beta chains share one sample of origin, sequenced in a study of T-cell reconstitution after alpha-beta-depleted transplantation in children. Construction of the TCRbeta library involved unique molecular identifiers. TCRdb processed the PCR reads anew with MiXCR; each CDR3 protein has one entry. The sample lists roughly 340,000 distinct CDR3 sequences, 16% occurring once. The starting material was PBMCs, mostly from graft donor cells, obtained 360 days after TCRalphabeta/CD19-depleted stem cell transplant. Source of these receptors: a male patient under 10 years old who had a stem cell transplant for acute lymphoblastic leukemia, so the T cells may come from the graft donor.

This clonotype was found a few times. The gene calls are TRBV5-1 and TRBJ2-1; TRBD1 might be the D (6 bases). From germline, CDR1 is SGHRS and CDR2 YFSETQ. The CDR3 consists of 18 residues. Trimming removed 4 bases from V and 7 bases from J, with 27 bases in between. CDR3 sequence reads: CASSPHLGGLTFLNEQFF. Here the CDR3 DNA reads TGCGCCAGCAGCCCACATCTTGGGGGCCTTACGTTCCTTAATGAGCAGTTCTTC.

This clonotype was counted only a few times. This sequence joins TRBV28 and TRBJ2-1; D gene ambiguous. This CDR3 is 15 amino acids long. V lost 6 bases and J lost 0, with 12 bases in between. From germline, CDR1 is MDHEN and CDR2 SYDVKM. The CDR3 loop is CASRATHSSYNEQFF. The CDR3 DNA reads TGTGCCAGCAGAGCAACTCATAGCTCCTACAATGAGCAGTTCTTC.

The chain employs TRBV7-9 and TRBJ2-5, with 8 nucleotides matching TRBD1. Germline V gene data show CDR1 as SEHNR and CDR2 as FQNEAQ (reference sequence). V was pared by 5 bases and J by 4 bases, with 9 bases of the junction left unmatched. The CDR3 covers 15 residues. CDR3 in DNA: TGTGCCAGCAGCCCCCGGACAGGGAGGAGAGAGACCCAGTACTTC. Translated: CASSPRTGRRETQYF.